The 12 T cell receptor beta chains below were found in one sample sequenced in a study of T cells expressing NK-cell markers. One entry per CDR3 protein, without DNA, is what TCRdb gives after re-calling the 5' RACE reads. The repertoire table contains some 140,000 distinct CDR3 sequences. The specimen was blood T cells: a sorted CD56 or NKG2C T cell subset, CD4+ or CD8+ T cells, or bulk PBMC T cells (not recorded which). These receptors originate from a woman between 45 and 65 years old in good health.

Here the CDR3 reads CASSLTESLNTEAFF. The chain links TRBV6-5 to TRBJ1-1. Germline CDR1 reads MNHEY; CDR2 reads SVGAGI. The CDR3 is 15 amino acids.

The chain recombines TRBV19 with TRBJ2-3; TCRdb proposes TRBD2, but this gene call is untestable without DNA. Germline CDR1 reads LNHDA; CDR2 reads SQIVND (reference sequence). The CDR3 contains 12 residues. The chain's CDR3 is CASTGPRDTQYF. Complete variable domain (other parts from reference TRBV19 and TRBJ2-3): DGGITQSPKYLFRKEGQNVTLSCEQNLNHDAMYWYRQDPGQGLRLIYYSQIVNDFQKGDIAEGYSVSREKKESFPLTVTSAQKNPTAFYLCASTGPRDTQYFGPGTRLTVL.

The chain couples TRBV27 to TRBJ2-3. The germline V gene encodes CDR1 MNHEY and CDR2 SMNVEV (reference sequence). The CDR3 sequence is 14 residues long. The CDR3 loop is CASSYRDSTDTQYF.

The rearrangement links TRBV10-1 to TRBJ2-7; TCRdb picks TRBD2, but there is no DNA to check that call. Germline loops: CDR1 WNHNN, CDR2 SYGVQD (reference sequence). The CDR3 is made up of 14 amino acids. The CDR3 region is CASSPGTLLYEQYF.

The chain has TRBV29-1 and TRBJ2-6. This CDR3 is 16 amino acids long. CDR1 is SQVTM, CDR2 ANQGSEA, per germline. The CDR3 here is CSVDIALTSGANVLTF.

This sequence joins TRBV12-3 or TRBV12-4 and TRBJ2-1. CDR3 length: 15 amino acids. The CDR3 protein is CASRRSGRASNEQFF.

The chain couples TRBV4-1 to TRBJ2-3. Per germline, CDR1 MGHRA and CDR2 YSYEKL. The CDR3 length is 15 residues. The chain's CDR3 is CASSQGGSVGDTQYF.

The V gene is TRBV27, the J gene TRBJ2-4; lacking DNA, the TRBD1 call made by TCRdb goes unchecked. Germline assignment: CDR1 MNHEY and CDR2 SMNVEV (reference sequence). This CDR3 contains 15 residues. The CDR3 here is CASSPTQGAKNIQYF.

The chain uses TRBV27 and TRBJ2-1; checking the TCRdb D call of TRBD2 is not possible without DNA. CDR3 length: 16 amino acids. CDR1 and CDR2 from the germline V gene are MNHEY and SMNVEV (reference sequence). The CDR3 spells CASTLSGLGSYNEQFF.

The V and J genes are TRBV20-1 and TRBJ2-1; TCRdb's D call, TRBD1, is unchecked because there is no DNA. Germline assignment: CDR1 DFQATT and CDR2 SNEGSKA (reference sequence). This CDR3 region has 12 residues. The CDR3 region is CSAREGGSLQFF.

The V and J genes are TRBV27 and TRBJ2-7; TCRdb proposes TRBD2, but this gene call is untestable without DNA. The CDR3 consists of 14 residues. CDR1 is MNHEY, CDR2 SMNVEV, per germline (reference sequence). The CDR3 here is CASSLGTALYEQYF.

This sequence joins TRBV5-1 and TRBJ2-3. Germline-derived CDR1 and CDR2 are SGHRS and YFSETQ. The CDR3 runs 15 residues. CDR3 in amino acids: CASSLEGGYTDTQYF.